The source of this TCR beta chain is a study of T cells in Graves' hyperthyroidism and ophthalmopathy. General study points: Blood also held most thyroid clonotypes expanded beyond 0.001. Progression to ophthalmopathy was predicted a median of approximately 6.4 months early.

To note about this clonotype: Its target is unknown.

Amplified regions were TCR beta CDR3 sequences from RNA transcripts. Using the HTBI primer set, a first-round RT-PCR was run on the TCR CDR3. From the multiplex PCR reads, TCRdb called clonotypes with MiXCR, one entry per CDR3 protein. Found here are about 600,000 distinct CDR3 sequences, 14% of them singletons; the top ten hold roughly 7%. Trimming stripped 3 bases from V and 7 bases from J, with 13 bases between. From germline, CDR1 is LNHDA and CDR2 SQIVND (reference sequence). The CDR3 is 14 amino acids. The sample comprised blood. The J gene is TRBJ2-1, the V gene TRBV19; D call uncertain. This sequence originates from a young woman with Graves' ophthalmopathy. CDR3 protein: CASSINGVGNEQFF. In DNA form, the CDR3 reads TGTGCCAGTAGTATCAATGGGGTGGGGAATGAGCAGTTCTTC.